This T cell receptor (beta chain) derives from a study of beta chain features in type 1 diabetes. Points from the study as a whole: The study found moderately but significantly shorter TCRB CDR3s in all four CD4+ subsets of Type 1 diabetes patients. An over-representation of cells with high TCR expression could result from cDNA sequencing. Sampled from patients, naive, central memory and Treg TCRB repertoires appeared more similar than those sampled from healthy donors.

Trimming took 2 bases from V and 4 from J, leaving 13 bases between them. Germline V gene lookup returns CDR1 SEHNR and CDR2 FQNEAQ (reference sequence). The CDR3 has 15 amino acids. Every bit of the isolated RNA underwent reverse transcription, so sequencing read expressed TCRB transcripts. Sequencing used immunoSEQ multiplex PCR; TCRdb keeps in-frame clones, though not all of them. The repertoire holds 13,000 to 15,000 clones, more than 55% seen once, with around 0.57% in the top ten. Note on this clone: Antigen unknown.

The specimen was stem cell memory CD4+ T cells from blood. This clonotype originated in a woman between 18 and 29 years old with type 1 diabetes. The J gene is TRBJ2-3, the V gene TRBV7-9; D gene uncertain. This CDR3 is CASSLSPGVADTQYF. In DNA, the CDR3 is TGTGCCAGCAGCTTATCCCCCGGTGTGGCAGATACGCAGTATTTT.